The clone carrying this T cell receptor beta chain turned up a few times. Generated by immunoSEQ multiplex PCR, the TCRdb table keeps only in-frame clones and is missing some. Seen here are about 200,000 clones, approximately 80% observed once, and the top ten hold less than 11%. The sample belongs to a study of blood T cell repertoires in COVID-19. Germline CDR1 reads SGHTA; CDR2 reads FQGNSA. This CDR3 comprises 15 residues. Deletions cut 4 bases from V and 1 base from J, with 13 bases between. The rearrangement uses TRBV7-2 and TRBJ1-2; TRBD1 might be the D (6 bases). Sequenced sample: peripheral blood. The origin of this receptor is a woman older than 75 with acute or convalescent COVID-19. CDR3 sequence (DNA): TGTGCCAGCAGCTCCGGACAGAACCTTAACTATGGCTACACCTTC. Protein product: CASSSGQNLNYGYTF.